Following are 22 T cell receptor beta chains from one sample sequenced in a study of metastatic and nonmetastatic thyroid tumors. TCRdb re-analyzed the PCR reads through MiXCR. Counted here are about 21,000 clones, over 25% occurring once; the ten biggest clones make up 20% to 25%. Each patient went into thyroid surgery without having received any treatment. Sequenced sample: adjacent normal tissue. The receptors were sampled from a female donor with papillary thyroid cancer or a benign thyroid nodule (not recorded which). Some clones in this sample may be carry-over from other donors' samples.

The V call is TRBV6-1, the J call TRBJ1-3; D is uncertain. The germline CDR1 and CDR2 sequences are MNHNS and SASEGT. With 7 bases removed from V and 0 bases from J, the gap between germline ends came to 16 bases. The CDR3 has 16 amino acids. CDR3 DNA sequence: TGTGCCAGCAATCGGGGAGGAGGGCTCTCTGGAAACACCATATATTTT. Its protein product is CASNRGGGLSGNTIYF.

The table lists this clone with a few counts. This chain joins TRBV6-5 and TRBJ2-2; 14 nucleotides match TRBD2. The junction had 7 bases not matched to a gene; V was cut back by 2 bases and J by 5 bases. This CDR3 spans 18 amino acids. CDR1 is MNHEY and CDR2 is SVGAGI in the germline V gene. The CDR3 sequence: CASSYVGLAGVRTGELFF. Written as DNA, the CDR3 is TGTGCCAGCAGTTACGTGGGACTAGCGGGAGTACGAACCGGGGAGCTGTTTTTT.

The genes are TRBV11-2 and TRBJ2-2; D possibly corresponds to TRBD1 (5 bases). This CDR3 comprises 15 residues. Germline loops: CDR1 SGHAT, CDR2 FQNNGV. Deletions cut 5 bases from V and 7 bases from J, with 17 bases between. The CDR3 DNA follows: TGTGCCAGCAGCGAAAGGGCAGGGAAAATCGGGGAGCTGTTTTTT. Protein sequence: CASSERAGKIGELFF.

This clone qualifies as medium-sized (0.01 to 0.1%). The genes are TRBV30 and TRBJ2-7, with D perhaps matching TRBD1 (6 bases). V lost 4 bases to trimming and J lost 2 bases, with 12 bases between them. Germline CDR1 reads GTSNPN; CDR2 reads SVGIG (reference sequence). The CDR3 is made up of 13 amino acids. The CDR3 sequence: CAWTSGQTYEQYF. The CDR3 DNA follows: TGTGCCTGGACAAGCGGACAGACCTACGAGCAGTACTTC.

The table lists this clone with a few counts. The chain links TRBV12-3 or TRBV12-4 to TRBJ2-3, with 9 bases that match TRBD1. V gave up 2 bases and J gave up 5 bases; unmatched junction bases: 5. This CDR3 is 15 amino acids long. This CDR3 reads CASSLMRDREDTQYF. The CDR3 DNA reads TGTGCCAGCAGTTTAATGAGGGACAGGGAAGATACGCAGTATTTT.

This clone is deemed medium-sized. The chain carries TRBV12-3 or TRBV12-4 and TRBJ2-1, with D possibly TRBD1 on 6 matching bases. V shed 7 bases and J shed 7 bases, with 11 bases lying between them. CDR3 length equals 12 residues. The CDR3 nucleotides read TGTGCCAGCAACCGCCAGGGGAATGAGCAGTTCTTC. It encodes CASNRQGNEQFF.

This clone was found many times. This rearrangement joins TRBV7-6 to TRBJ2-3; D call uncertain. This CDR3 has 16 amino acids. V was pared by 5 bases and J by 0 bases, with 15 bases between. The germline V gene encodes CDR1 SGHVS and CDR2 FNYEAQ. CDR3 sequence (DNA): TGTGCCAGCAGCCCAACCGTCGGGTTTAGCACAGATACGCAGTATTTT. It translates to CASSPTVGFSTDTQYF.

V and J are TRBV30 and TRBJ2-5; D possibly corresponds to TRBD1 (5 bases). The ends were cut back, 0 bases at V and 10 bases at J, with 12 bases in the middle. Germline CDR1 is GTSNPN and CDR2 is SVGIG (reference sequence). CDR3 length: 12 residues. The CDR3 DNA reads TGTGCCTGGAGTGTAGGGCAGGGCAACCAGTACTTC. Protein sequence: CAWSVGQGNQYF.

With respect to this clone: The germline gene is not matched at one end of the junction; a read error may be the cause. The rearrangement links TRBV5-1 to TRBJ2-5; TRBD2 matches at 9 bases. CDR3 length: 15 residues. Germline CDR1 SGHRS, CDR2 YFSETQ. The CDR3 reads CASCLSASGVETQYF. Written as DNA, the CDR3 is TGCGCCAGCTGCTTATCGGCTAGCGGGGTTGAGACCCAGTACTTC.

This clone was counted at least ten times. This chain uses TRBV2 with TRBJ2-1, with D perhaps matching TRBD2 (5 bases). CDR3 length: 13 residues. Germline loops: CDR1 SNHLY, CDR2 FYNNEI. Between the trimmed V and J ends, which lost 5 bases and 12 bases, there was a span of 17 bases. CDR3 in amino acids: CASSTDQRAVQFF. The CDR3 DNA is TGTGCCAGCAGTACAGACCAGAGAGCGGTGCAGTTCTTC.

In nucleotides, the CDR3 is TGTGCCAGTAGTATGATCGGGGCAGGCGAAACCTTTAACTATGGCTACACCTTC. This translates into CASSMIGAGETFNYGYTF. The rearrangement joins TRBV19 to TRBJ1-2; weak D call: TRBD1 (5 bases). The CDR3 length is 18 residues. Trimming took 3 bases from V and 1 from J, leaving 21 bases between them. Germline V CDR1 and CDR2: LNHDA, SQIVND (reference sequence). The full variable domain, rest sourced from reference TRBV19 and TRBJ1-2, is DGGITQSPKYLFRKEGQNVTLSCEQNLNHDAMYWYRQDPGQGLRLIYYSQIVNDFQKGDIAEGYSVSREKKESFPLTVTSAQKNPTAFYLCASSMIGAGETFNYGYTFGSGTRLTVV.

The rearrangement joins TRBV5-1 to TRBJ2-3; 14 bases map to TRBD2. CDR1 and CDR2 (germline): SGHRS, YFSETQ. The CDR3 is 16 residues long. V shed 4 bases, J shed 6 bases, and the junction held 7 bases outside the gene matches. The DNA for the CDR3 is TGCGCCAGCAGCCCGCGACTAGCGGGGGGGTGTGATACGCAGTATTTT. This codes for CASSPRLAGGCDTQYF. The full variable domain, with the rest looked up from reference TRBV5-1 and TRBJ2-3, is KAGVTQTPRYLIKTRGQQVTLSCSPISGHRSVSWYQQTPGQGLQFLFEYFSETQRNKGNFPGRFSGRQFSNSRSEMNVSTLELGDSALYLCASSPRLAGGCDTQYFGPGTRLTVL.

The chain is built from TRBV9 and TRBJ1-1, with D possibly TRBD1 on 6 matching bases. This CDR3 contains 17 residues. The V gene lost 10 bases and the J gene lost 0 bases, with 25 bases spanning the gap. The V gene's germline CDR1 is SGDLS and CDR2 YYNGEE. The CDR3 is CAYSLSGDNGMNTEAFF. DNA for the CDR3: TGTGCCTACAGCTTATCAGGGGACAATGGTATGAACACTGAAGCTTTCTTT.

The sample holds many counts of this clone. The CDR3 DNA sequence: TGTGCCAGACAGGAACCAACTAATGAAAAACTGTTTTTT. Amino acids: CARQEPTNEKLFF. The chain recombines TRBV2 with TRBJ1-4; D might be TRBD1 (5 bases). The ends were cut back, 9 bases at V and 0 bases at J, with 8 bases in the middle. Germline V gene sequence: CDR1 SNHLY, CDR2 FYNNEI. The CDR3 extends over 13 amino acids.

The CDR3 DNA reads as TGTGCCAGCAGGTCTACAGGGAGAGTGGACGAGCAGTACTTC. This translates into CASRSTGRVDEQYF. The rearrangement joins TRBV11-2 to TRBJ2-7; a possible D gene is TRBD1 (6 bases). CDR1 and CDR2 from the germline V gene are SGHAT and FQNNGV. CDR3 length: 14 residues. The germline V and J ends were trimmed by 6 bases and 5 bases, with 17 bases remaining between them.

Relative to its sample, this clone is medium-sized. The chain couples TRBV24-1 to TRBJ1-2; 10 nucleotides align to TRBD1. After removal of 7 bases from V and 0 bases from J, the junction contained 10 bases not matched to a gene. Per the germline V gene, CDR1 is KGHDR and CDR2 is SFDVKD. The CDR3 has 17 amino acids. Here the CDR3 DNA reads TGTGCCACCAGGACGGCGGGACAGGGGTCCCCTAACTATGGCTACACCTTC. Translated, it gives CATRTAGQGSPNYGYTF.

Comments on this clone: Compared with germline, one end of the junction differs, possibly owing to a read error. This rearrangement joins TRBV24-1 to TRBJ2-3; D is possibly TRBD1 (5 bases). CDR3 length: 13 residues. Looked up from germline, CDR1 is KGHDR and CDR2 is SFDVKD. Written as DNA, the CDR3 is TGTGCCACTGGGGCCCGAGGCACAGATACGCAGTACTTT. Amino acids: CATGARGTDTQYF.

Judged by abundance, this clone is medium-sized. This sequence joins TRBV2 and TRBJ2-7; D gene ambiguous. The germline V and J ends were trimmed by 6 bases and 2 bases, with 14 bases remaining between them. Germline-derived CDR1 and CDR2 are SNHLY and FYNNEI. The length of the CDR3 is 14 residues. The CDR3 is CASSLWRGPYEQYF. In DNA, the CDR3 is TGTGCCAGCAGCCTGTGGCGAGGACCCTACGAGCAGTACTTC.

This clone was observed a handful of times. The rearrangement uses TRBV2 and TRBJ2-7; D possibly corresponds to TRBD1 (6 bases). CDR3 length equals 14 residues. Trimming took 5 bases from V and 0 from J, leaving 11 bases between them. The germline V gene encodes CDR1 SNHLY and CDR2 FYNNEI. The CDR3 DNA sequence: TGTGCCAGCAGTAACGGACAGCTCTCCTACGAGCAGTACTTC. This encodes CASSNGQLSYEQYF.

This clone ranks as medium-sized. The V call is TRBV6-1, the J call TRBJ1-4; unclear D gene. Germline V gene sequence: CDR1 MNHNS, CDR2 SASEGT. Trimming cost V 0 bases and J 12 bases, with 8 bases left between them. This CDR3 has 12 residues. The CDR3 reads CASSEAARQLFF. The DNA for the CDR3 is TGTGCCAGCAGTGAAGCCGCCAGGCAACTGTTTTTT.

This clone came up a few times. The chain links TRBV28 to TRBJ1-3; the D gene is possibly TRBD1 (6 bases). V was cut by 4 bases and J by 4 bases, with 17 bases left in between. The CDR3 sequence is 16 residues long. Germline CDR1 reads MDHEN; CDR2 reads SYDVKM. In nucleotides, the CDR3 is TGTGCCAGCAGTTCCCCAGGGGCGACGGGAGGAAACACCATATATTTT. It translates to CASSSPGATGGNTIYF.

This clone came up a few times. This chain links TRBV6-5 with TRBJ2-2; no definite D call. Between the trimmed V and J ends, which lost 3 bases and 4 bases, there was a span of 6 bases. CDR1 is MNHEY and CDR2 is SVGAGI in the germline V gene. The CDR3 consists of 13 residues. The CDR3 protein is CASSYGSTGELFF. The CDR3 nucleotides are TGTGCCAGCAGTTATGGCAGCACCGGGGAGCTGTTTTTT.